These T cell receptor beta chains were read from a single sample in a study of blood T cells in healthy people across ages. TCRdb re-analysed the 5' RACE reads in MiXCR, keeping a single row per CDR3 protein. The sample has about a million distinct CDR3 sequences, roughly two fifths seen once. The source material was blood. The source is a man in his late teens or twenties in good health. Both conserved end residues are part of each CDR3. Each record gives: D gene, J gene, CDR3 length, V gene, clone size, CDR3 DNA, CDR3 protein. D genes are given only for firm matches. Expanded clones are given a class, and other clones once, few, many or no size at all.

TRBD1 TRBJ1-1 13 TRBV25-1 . TGTGCCAGCAGGGGGACAGAGAACACTGAAGCTTTCTTT CASRGTENTEAFF
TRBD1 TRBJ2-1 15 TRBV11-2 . TGTGCCAGCATTCGTGGGACAGGGGACTACAATGAGCAGTTCTTC CASIRGTGDYNEQFF
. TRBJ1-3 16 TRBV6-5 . TGTGCCAGCAGTTACTCGTACAGCTCCTCTGGAAACACCATATATTTT CASSYSYSSSGNTIYF
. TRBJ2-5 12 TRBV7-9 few TGTGCCAGCAGCTTGGGCGTCGACGGGCAGTACTTC CASSLGVDGQYF
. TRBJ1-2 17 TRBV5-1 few TGCGCCAGCAGCCTTGGTCGGGGAGGGCCGAATAACTATGGCTACACCTTC CASSLGRGGPNNYGYTF
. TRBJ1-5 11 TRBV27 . TGTGCCAGCGGTGTGAATCAGCCCCAGCATTTT CASGVNQPQHF
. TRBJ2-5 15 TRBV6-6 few TGTGCCAGCAGTTACTCGATTGGCCAGGCGGAGACCCAGTACTTC CASSYSIGQAETQYF
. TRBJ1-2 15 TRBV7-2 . TGTGCCAGCAGCTTCTCCCGACGGGCTCCGTGGGGCTACACCTTC CASSFSRRAPWGYTF
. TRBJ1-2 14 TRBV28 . TGTGCCAGCAGTTTTTTTAGGGGTTGGTATGGCTACACCTTC CASSFFRGWYGYTF
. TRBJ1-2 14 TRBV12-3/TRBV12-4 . TGTGCCAGCAGCTACACAAAAACGGGCTATGGCTACACCTTC CASSYTKTGYGYTF
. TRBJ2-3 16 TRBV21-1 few TGTGCCAGCAGCAAAAGTGGGCTGATTAGCACAGATACGCAGTATTTT CASSKSGLISTDTQYF
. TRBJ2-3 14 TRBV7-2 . TGTGCCAGCAGCCCCGACCCCGCAAGAAATACGCAGTATTTT CASSPDPARNTQYF
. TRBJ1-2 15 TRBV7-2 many TGTGCCAGCAGCCCCCCAGGGGCTAGCAACTATGGCTACACCTTC CASSPPGASNYGYTF
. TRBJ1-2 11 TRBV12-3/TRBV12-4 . TGTGCCAGCAGTTTCGGGGACGACTACACCTTC CASSFGDDYTF
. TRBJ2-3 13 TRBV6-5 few TGTGCCAGCAGTGACTCCCCAGGGGATACGCAGTATTTT CASSDSPGDTQYF
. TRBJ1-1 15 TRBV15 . TGTGCCACCAGCACCCGAAGGACAGCCGCGATAGAAGCTTTCTTT CATSTRRTAAIEAFF
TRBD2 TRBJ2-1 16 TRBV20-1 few TGCAGTGCTAGAGGACTAGCGGTTTCCTCCTACAATGAGCAGTTCTTC CSARGLAVSSYNEQFF
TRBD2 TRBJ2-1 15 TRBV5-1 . TGCGCCAGCAGCAAAAGCGGGGGGGGATACAATGAGCAGTTCTTC CASSKSGGGYNEQFF
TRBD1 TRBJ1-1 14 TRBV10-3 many TGTGCCATCAGGAGGGACAGCGTGAACACTGAAGCTTTCTTT CAIRRDSVNTEAFF
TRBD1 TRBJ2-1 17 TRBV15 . TGTGCCACCACCTCCCGGACAGGGGGTTCCCTCTACAATGAGCAGTTCTTC CATTSRTGGSLYNEQFF
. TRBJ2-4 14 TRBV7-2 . TGTGCCAGCAGCTCTACAGGGAATGCGAACATTCAGTACTTC CASSSTGNANIQYF
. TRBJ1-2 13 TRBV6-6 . TGTGCCAGCAGTTACAGACCCTTTTATGGCTACACCTTC CASSYRPFYGYTF
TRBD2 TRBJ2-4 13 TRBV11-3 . TGTGCCAGCAGCCGTGGACTAGGTGCCATTCAGTACTTC CASSRGLGAIQYF
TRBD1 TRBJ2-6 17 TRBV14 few TGTGCCAGCAGCCGTATCAGGGGGCGATCTGGGGCCAACGTCCTGACTTTC CASSRIRGRSGANVLTF
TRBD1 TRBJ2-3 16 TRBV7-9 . TGTGCCAGCAGCTTACTGGGGACAGGGGGCACAGATACGCAGTATTTT CASSLLGTGGTDTQYF
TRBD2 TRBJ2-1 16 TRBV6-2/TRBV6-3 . TGTGCCAGCAGTACCCATAGCGGGGGGAAGTACAATGAGCAGTTCTTC CASSTHSGGKYNEQFF
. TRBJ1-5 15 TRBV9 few TGTGCCAGCAGCGTAGAGGGGAATAGCAATCAGCCCCAGCATTTT CASSVEGNSNQPQHF
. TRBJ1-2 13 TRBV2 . TGTGCCAGCAGGGGCGGACAGATCTATGGCTACACCTTC CASRGGQIYGYTF
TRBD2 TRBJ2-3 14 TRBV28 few TGTGCCAGCAGCACCGTACTAGCGGTAGATACGCAGTATTTT CASSTVLAVDTQYF
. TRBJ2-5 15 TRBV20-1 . TGCAGTGCTAGAGATCTCCGGGACCCGCAAGAGACCCAGTACTTC CSARDLRDPQETQYF
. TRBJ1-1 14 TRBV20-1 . TGCAGTGCTAGAGGATTGAGGTCGAGGACTGAAGCTTTCTTT CSARGLRSRTEAFF
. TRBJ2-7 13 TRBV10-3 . TGTGCCATCTCTCCGAGCTCCTACAATGAGCAGTACTTC CAISPSSYNEQYF
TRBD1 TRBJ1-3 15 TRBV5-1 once TGCGCCAGCAGCGCCACAGGGGACTCTGGAAACACCATATATTTT CASSATGDSGNTIYF
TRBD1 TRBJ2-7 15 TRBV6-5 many TGTGCCAGCAGTTGGGACAGGAAAAGCTCCTACGAGCAGTACTTC CASSWDRKSSYEQYF
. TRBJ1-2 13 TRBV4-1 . TGCGCCAGCAGCCAAGGGGACTTCTATGGCTACACCTTC CASSQGDFYGYTF
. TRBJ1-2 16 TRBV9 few TGTGCCAGCACCCCCTCTTCCGGGGGCCTCCTTTATGGCTACACCTTC CASTPSSGGLLYGYTF
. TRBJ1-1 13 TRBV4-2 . TGTGCCAGCAGCCAAGGGGAGGACACTGAAGCTTTCTTT CASSQGEDTEAFF
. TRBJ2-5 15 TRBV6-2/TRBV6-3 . TGTGCCAGCAGTTCCCGAGGGCGGTCCCAAGAGACCCAGTACTTC CASSSRGRSQETQYF
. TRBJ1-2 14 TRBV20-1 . TGCAGTGCTCGCTGGCCAGACCGGAGGTATGGCTACACCTTC CSARWPDRRYGYTF
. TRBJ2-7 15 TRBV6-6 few TGTGCCAGCAGTTATGATGGACGGACTATTTACGAGCAGTACTTC CASSYDGRTIYEQYF
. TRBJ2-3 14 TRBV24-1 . TGTGCCACCAGTGGCCGCGGGGCCACAGATACGCAGTATTTT CATSGRGATDTQYF
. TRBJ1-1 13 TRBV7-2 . TGTGCCAGCAGCTCACAACTCGTCGCTGAAGCTTTCTTT CASSSQLVAEAFF
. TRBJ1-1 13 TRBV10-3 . TGTGCCACGGCGTCGGGCTCTAACACTGAAGCTTTCTTT CATASGSNTEAFF
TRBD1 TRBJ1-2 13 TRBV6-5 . TGTGCCAGCAGCAGGACCACAGGGGGTGGCTACACCTTC CASSRTTGGGYTF
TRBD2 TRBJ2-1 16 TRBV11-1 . TGTGCCAGCAGCCCGACTAGCGGGGGGATTAACAATGAGCAGTTCTTC CASSPTSGGINNEQFF
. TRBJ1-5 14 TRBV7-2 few TGTGCCAGCAGCTTTGATGCGGGAAATCAGCCCCAGCATTTT CASSFDAGNQPQHF
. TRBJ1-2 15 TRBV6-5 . TGTGCCAGCAGTGCGAACCCCCAGTTTGCCTATGGCTACACCTTC CASSANPQFAYGYTF
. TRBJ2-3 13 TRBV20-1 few TGCAGTGCTAGAGTCACGGGTGAAGATACGCAGTATTTT CSARVTGEDTQYF
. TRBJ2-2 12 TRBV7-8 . TGTGCCTCCCGGCGGGTAACCGGGGAGCTGTTTTTT CASRRVTGELFF
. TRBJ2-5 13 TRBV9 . TGTGCCAGCAGCGGGGGGCCTCAAGAGACCCAGTACTTC CASSGGPQETQYF
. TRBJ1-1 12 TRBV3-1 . TGTGCCAGCAGCAGCTCCGGGACACTAGCTTTCTTT CASSSSGTLAFF
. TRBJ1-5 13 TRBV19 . TGTGCCAGTAGTATCAGTCACGGTCAGCCCCAGCATTTT CASSISHGQPQHF
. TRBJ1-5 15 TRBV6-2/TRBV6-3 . TGTGCCAGCAGTTACTCCCCAGGGACGGCTCAGCCCCAGCATTTT CASSYSPGTAQPQHF
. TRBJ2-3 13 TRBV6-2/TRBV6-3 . TGTGCCAGCAGTTACGTCAACACAGATACGCAGTATTTT CASSYVNTDTQYF
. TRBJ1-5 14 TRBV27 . TGTGCCAGCAGTCGTGAATGGGGCAATCAGCCCCAGCATTTT CASSREWGNQPQHF
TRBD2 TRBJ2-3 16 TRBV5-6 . TGTGCCAGCAGCTTGGAGTTAGCGGGGGACACAGATACGCAGTATTTT CASSLELAGDTDTQYF
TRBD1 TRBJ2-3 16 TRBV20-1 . TGCAGTGCTAGAGATCAGAGTACAGGGGGCACGGATACGCAGTATTTT CSARDQSTGGTDTQYF
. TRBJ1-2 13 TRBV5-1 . TGCGCCAGCAGCTTGGCCTGGGGAATTGGCTACACCTTC CASSLAWGIGYTF
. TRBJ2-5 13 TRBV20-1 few TGCAGTGCTAGTCACGTGCGGAAAGAGACCCAGTACTTC CSASHVRKETQYF
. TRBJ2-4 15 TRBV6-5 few TGTGCCAGCAGAGCAGGTCCTTTAGCCAAAAACATTCAGTACTTC CASRAGPLAKNIQYF